The next 3 T cell receptor beta chains were all read from a single sample in a study of T-cell reconstitution after alpha-beta-depleted transplantation in children (dated by TCRdb to 2016 to 2017). In light of the paper, this sample's treatment or condition label describes: allogeneic hematopoietic cell transplantation with graft depleted of TCRalphabeta T cells and CD19 B cells. The library was produced with PCR. Sequenced using an Illumina HiSeq 2500. To normalize quantification of the TCRbeta repertoire, the TCR libraries were built with molecular barcoding that relied on unique molecular identifiers. Using fastp at Q25 and MiXCR, TCRdb reprocessed the public reads and kept productive beta chains. Identical CDR3 protein sequences are pooled into one entry, listed with their most common genes and DNA. The sample table holds about 870,000 distinct CDR3 sequences, of which less than 20% were seen once. Of the sample, under 6% is held by the ten largest clones.

The source material was PBMCs, mostly from graft donor cells, sampled 360 days after TCRalphabeta/CD19-depleted stem cell transplant. The origin of the receptors is a male patient younger than 18 who had a stem cell transplant for acute lymphoblastic leukemia, so the T cells may come from the graft donor.

The sample holds many counts of this clonotype. The V gene is TRBV5-1, the J gene TRBJ2-7; possible D gene TRBD2, 7 bases. V lost 0 bases and J 2 bases, leaving 12 bases between the germline ends. Germline CDR1 SGHRS, CDR2 YFSETQ. This CDR3 has 15 amino acids. The CDR3 DNA sequence: TGCGCCAGCAGCTTGGAGGGGGGAGGGCCCTACGAGCAGTACTTC. This translates into CASSLEGGGPYEQYF.

This clonotype was seen more than once but under ten times. The rearrangement links TRBV5-1 to TRBJ1-4; 7 nucleotides match TRBD1. Germline CDR1 SGHRS, CDR2 YFSETQ. The CDR3 consists of 15 residues. The J segment lost 11 bases and the V segment lost 4 bases, leaving 14 bases of the junction unmatched. The CDR3 DNA follows: TGCGCCAGCAGCACGGAGGGGGCCGCCGCAGAGAAACTGTTTTTT. It codes for CASSTEGAAAEKLFF. The variable domain in full, completed from reference TRBV5-1 and TRBJ1-4, reads KAGVTQTPRYLIKTRGQQVTLSCSPISGHRSVSWYQQTPGQGLQFLFEYFSETQRNKGNFPGRFSGRQFSNSRSEMNVSTLELGDSALYLCASSTEGAAAEKLFFGSGTQLSVL.

CDR3 sequence (DNA): TGTGCCAGCAGCCATACTGGGGGGTTCTACGAGCAGTACTTC. Translated, it gives CASSHTGGFYEQYF. The chain carries TRBV3-1 and TRBJ2-7; maybe TRBD2 (6 bases). V lost 3 bases to trimming and J lost 3 bases, with 12 bases between them. Germline loops: CDR1 LGHDT, CDR2 YNNKEL (reference sequence). The CDR3 has 14 amino acids.